This passage covers 5 T cell receptor beta chains from one sample sequenced in a study of control samples from healthy donors and cancer patients. This table comes from immunoSEQ multiplex PCR, and its TCRdb copy is limited to in-frame clones, with some not included. The table lists about 170,000 clones, 90% to 95% of them singletons. The sample taken for sequencing was blood. The receptors derive from a woman aged 18-29 years in good health.

V and J are TRBV11-2 and TRBJ1-2, with a possible D match to TRBD1 (6 bases). The CDR3 is 13 amino acids. Trimming left V 4 bases short and J 8 bases short, with 14 bases between. Germline-derived CDR1 and CDR2 are SGHAT and FQNNGV. The DNA for the CDR3 is TGTGCCAGCAGCTCAAACAGGGCTCTCGGCTACACCTTC. As protein: CASSSNRALGYTF.

The genes are TRBV4-3 and TRBJ1-4; a possible D gene is TRBD1 (5 bases). The CDR3 contains 15 residues. The germline V gene has CDR1 LGHNA and CDR2 YSLEER. Trimming removed 0 bases at V and 3 bases at J, with 8 bases between. The chain's CDR3 is CASSQEDSSNEKLFF. The CDR3 coding sequence is TGCGCCAGCAGCCAAGAAGACAGTTCTAATGAAAAACTGTTTTTT.

The gene calls are TRBV7-2 and TRBJ1-1, with a tentative D call TRBD1 (5 bases). Trimming took off 1 base at V and 0 bases at J, with 9 bases between the two ends. This CDR3 spans 15 amino acids. Germline CDR1 and CDR2: SGHTA and FQGNSA. The CDR3 sequence is CASSLGATVNTEAFF. The CDR3 DNA follows: TGTGCCAGCAGCTTAGGGGCGACAGTGAACACTGAAGCTTTCTTT.

This chain connects TRBV11-3 to TRBJ1-2; D is undetermined. Germline CDR1 reads SGHNT; CDR2 reads YENEEA. The CDR3 is 15 amino acids. Between the trimmed V and J ends, which lost 2 bases and 3 bases, there was a span of 13 bases. The CDR3 DNA follows: TGTGCCAGCAGCTTACAAGGAGGGATGGACTATGGCTACACCTTC. It codes for CASSLQGGMDYGYTF.

In DNA, the CDR3 is TGTGCCAGCAGTCCACAGGGCTCGAACACCGGGGAGCTGTTTTTT. Protein sequence: CASSPQGSNTGELFF. The chain joins TRBV6-4 to TRBJ2-2; D may be TRBD1 (6 bases). Germline CDR1 and CDR2: MRHNA and SNTAGT. With 5 bases removed from V and 0 bases from J, the gap between germline ends came to 10 bases. The CDR3 runs 15 residues.